Included here is one T cell receptor beta chain sequence, with context. Its target is unknown. Relative to the germline gene, one junction end is altered; a read error may explain this. Per the germline V gene, CDR1 is LGHNA and CDR2 is YNFKEQ. The CDR3 totals 16 residues. Healthy Caucasians from Russia aged about 6 to 90 served as donors. The entry originates in a study of blood T cells in healthy people across ages. At the level of the study: Every two T cells gave about one barcoded beta molecule via template switching. Whole-study findings and limits: Diversity estimates from one million T cells were considered underestimates.

Sample-barcoded 5' priming and a J-beta primer mix drove a second PCR of 7 to 11 cycles. TCRdb used MiXCR to reprocess the 5' RACE reads, holding one entry per CDR3 protein. The sample includes 1.8 million or so distinct CDR3 sequences, 35% to 50% seen only once; the top ten take more than 20%. V is TRBV4-2 and J is TRBJ2-7; 7 bases map to TRBD1. The J call may be mistaken, given a closer DNA end match to TRBJ2-5. The sample consisted of blood. The clonotype was recovered from a human donor in good health. This CDR3 reads CASSRVYRDSQGTQYF. In nucleotides, the CDR3 is TGTGCCAGCAGCCGCGTATATCGGGACAGCCAAGGGACCCAGTACTTC.